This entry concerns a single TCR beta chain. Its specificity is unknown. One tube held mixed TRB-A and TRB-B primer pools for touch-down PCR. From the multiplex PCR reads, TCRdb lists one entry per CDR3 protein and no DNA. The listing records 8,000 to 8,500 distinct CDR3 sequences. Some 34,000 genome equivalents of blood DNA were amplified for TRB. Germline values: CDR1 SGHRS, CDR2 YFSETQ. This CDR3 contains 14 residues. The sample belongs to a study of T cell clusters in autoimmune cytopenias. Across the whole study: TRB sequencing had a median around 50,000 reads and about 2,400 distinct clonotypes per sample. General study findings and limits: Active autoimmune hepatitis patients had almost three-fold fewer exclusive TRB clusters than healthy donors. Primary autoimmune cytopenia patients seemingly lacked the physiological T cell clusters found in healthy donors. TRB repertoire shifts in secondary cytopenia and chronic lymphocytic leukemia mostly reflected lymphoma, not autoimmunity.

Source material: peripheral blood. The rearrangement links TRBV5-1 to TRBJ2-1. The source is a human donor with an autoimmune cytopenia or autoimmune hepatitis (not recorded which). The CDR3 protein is CASSLEVVGNEQFF.